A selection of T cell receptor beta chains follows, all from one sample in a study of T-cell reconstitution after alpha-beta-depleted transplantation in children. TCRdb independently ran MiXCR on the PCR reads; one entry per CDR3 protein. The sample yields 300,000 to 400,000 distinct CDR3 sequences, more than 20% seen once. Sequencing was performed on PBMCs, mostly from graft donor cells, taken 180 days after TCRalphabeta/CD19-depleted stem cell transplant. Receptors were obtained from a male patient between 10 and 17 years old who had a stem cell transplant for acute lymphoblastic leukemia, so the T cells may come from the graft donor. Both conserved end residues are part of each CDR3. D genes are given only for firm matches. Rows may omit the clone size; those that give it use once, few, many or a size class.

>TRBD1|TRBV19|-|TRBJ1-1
CASRRQGKNTEAFF
TGTGCCAGTAGAAGACAGGGGAAGAACACTGAAGCTTTCTTT
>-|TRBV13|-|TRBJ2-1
CASSFPNEEAQFF
TGTGCCAGCAGCTTTCCCAACGAGGAAGCTCAGTTCTTC
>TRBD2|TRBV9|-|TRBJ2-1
CASSARTSGYNEQFF
TGTGCCAGCAGCGCCCGGACTAGCGGCTACAATGAGCAGTTCTTC
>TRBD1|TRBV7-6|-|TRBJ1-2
CASSSTRSFRGQGYTF
TGTGCCAGCAGCTCCACCCGGAGTTTCAGGGGGCAGGGCTACACCTTC
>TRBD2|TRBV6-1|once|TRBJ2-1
CATFPGGPRNEQFF
TGTGCCACCTTTCCGGGAGGGCCGCGCAATGAGCAGTTCTTC
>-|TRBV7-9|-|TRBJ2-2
CASMDTSLAGELFF
TGTGCCAGCATGGACACGAGTCTCGCCGGGGAGCTGTTTTTT
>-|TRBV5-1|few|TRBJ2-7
CASSFAGQSYEQYF
TGCGCCAGCAGCTTCGCCGGACAATCCTACGAGCAGTACTTC
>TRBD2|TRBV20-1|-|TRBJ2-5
CSASSGLAGWKTQYF
TGCAGTGCTAGCTCCGGACTAGCGGGATGGAAGACCCAGTACTTC
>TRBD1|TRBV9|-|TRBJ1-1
CASSRRYRDRGRKIF
TGTGCCAGCAGCCGTCGTTATCGGGACAGGGGGCGGAAAATCTTT
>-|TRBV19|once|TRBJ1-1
CASSIQGTEAFF
TGTGCCAGTAGTATACAGGGGACTGAAGCTTTCTTT
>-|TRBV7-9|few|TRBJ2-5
CASSSHPPTETQYF
TGTGCCAGCAGCTCTCACCCCCCAACAGAGACCCAGTACTTC
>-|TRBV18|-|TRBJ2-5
CASSPFGRRDQETQYF
TGTGCCAGCTCACCGTTCGGCAGGCGAGACCAAGAGACCCAGTACTTC
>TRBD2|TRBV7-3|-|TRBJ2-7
CASSVLAGGPRYEQYF
TGTGCCAGCAGCGTACTAGCGGGAGGGCCTAGGTACGAGCAGTACTTC
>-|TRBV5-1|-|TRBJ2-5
CASSKTLMETQYF
TGCGCCAGCAGTAAGACATTAATGGAGACCCAGTACTTC
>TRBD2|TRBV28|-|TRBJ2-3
CASRSWVAGVLGRGTDTQYF
TGTGCCAGCAGATCATGGGTAGCGGGGGTCTTGGGTAGGGGCACAGATACGCAGTATTTT
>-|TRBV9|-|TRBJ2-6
CASTPFFSGANVLTF
TGTGCCAGCACACCCTTCTTCTCTGGGGCCAACGTCCTGACTTTC
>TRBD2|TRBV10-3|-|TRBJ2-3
CAISDLAGGADTQYF
TGTGCCATCAGTGACCTAGCGGGAGGGGCAGATACGCAGTATTTT
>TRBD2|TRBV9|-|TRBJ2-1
CASSVGLAGTDNEQFF
TGTGCCAGCAGCGTAGGCCTAGCGGGCACGGACAATGAGCAGTTCTTC
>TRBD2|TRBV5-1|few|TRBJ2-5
CASSLRERDPYQETQYF
TGCGCCAGCAGCTTGAGAGAGCGGGACCCATACCAAGAGACCCAGTACTTC
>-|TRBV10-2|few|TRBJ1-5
CASSEFPGGQPQHF
TGCGCCAGCAGTGAGTTCCCCGGGGGTCAGCCCCAGCATTTT
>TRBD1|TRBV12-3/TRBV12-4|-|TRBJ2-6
CAVRTGAGANVLTF
TGTGCCGTACGGACAGGGGCTGGGGCCAACGTCCTGACTTTC
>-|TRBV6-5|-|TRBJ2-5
CASSYSGFAAETQYF
TGTGCCAGCAGTTACTCGGGGTTCGCCGCGGAGACCCAGTACTTC
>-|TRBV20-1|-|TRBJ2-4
CSAARRAKNIQYF
TGCAGTGCTGCCCGGAGAGCCAAAAACATTCAGTACTTC
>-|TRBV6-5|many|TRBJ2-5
CASGYPWDTETQYF
TGTGCCAGCGGATACCCGTGGGACACGGAGACCCAGTACTTC
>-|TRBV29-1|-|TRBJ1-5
CSVGGYNQPQHF
TGCAGCGTTGGTGGTTACAATCAGCCCCAGCATTTT
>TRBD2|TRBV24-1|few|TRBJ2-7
CATGTSGYEQYF
TGTGCCACAGGGACTAGCGGCTACGAGCAGTACTTC
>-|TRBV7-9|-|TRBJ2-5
CASSLTSQGYQETQYF
TGTGCCAGCAGCTTGACCTCACAGGGATACCAAGAGACCCAGTACTTC
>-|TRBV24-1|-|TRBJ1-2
CATSGHGYGYTF
TGTGCCACCAGTGGACATGGGTATGGCTACACCTTC
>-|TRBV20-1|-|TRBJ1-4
CSARRNEKLFF
TGCAGTGCAAGGAGAAATGAAAAACTGTTTTTT
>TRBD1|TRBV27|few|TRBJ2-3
CASGQGRLLTDTQYF
TGTGCCAGCGGACAGGGGAGACTTTTGACAGATACGCAGTATTTT
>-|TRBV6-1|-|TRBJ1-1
CASIPRTHTEAFF
TGTGCCAGCATCCCCAGGACCCACACTGAAGCTTTCTTT
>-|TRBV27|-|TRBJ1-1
CASSLWSSLMNTEAFF
TGTGCCAGCAGTTTATGGTCCAGTCTAATGAACACTGAAGCTTTCTTT
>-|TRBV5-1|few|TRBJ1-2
CASRAGKGDGYTF
TGCGCCAGCAGAGCTGGGAAAGGTGATGGCTACACCTTC
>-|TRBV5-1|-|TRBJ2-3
CASSPRVDSLTQYF
TGCGCCAGCAGCCCCCGCGTTGACTCTCTAACGCAGTATTTT
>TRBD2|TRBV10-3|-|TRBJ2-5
CAISESAGVGETQYF
TGTGCCATCAGTGAGTCCGCGGGAGTCGGGGAGACCCAGTACTTC
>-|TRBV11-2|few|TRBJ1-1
CASSSRGGRWNTEAFF
TGTGCCAGCAGTTCGAGAGGAGGAAGGTGGAACACTGAAGCTTTCTTT
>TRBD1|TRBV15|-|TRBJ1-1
CATNEGTVMNTEAFF
TGTGCCACCAACGAGGGGACAGTCATGAACACTGAAGCTTTCTTT
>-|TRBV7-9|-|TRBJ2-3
CASSPSGVRDTQYF
TGTGCCAGCAGCCCAAGCGGAGTCCGAGATACGCAGTATTTT